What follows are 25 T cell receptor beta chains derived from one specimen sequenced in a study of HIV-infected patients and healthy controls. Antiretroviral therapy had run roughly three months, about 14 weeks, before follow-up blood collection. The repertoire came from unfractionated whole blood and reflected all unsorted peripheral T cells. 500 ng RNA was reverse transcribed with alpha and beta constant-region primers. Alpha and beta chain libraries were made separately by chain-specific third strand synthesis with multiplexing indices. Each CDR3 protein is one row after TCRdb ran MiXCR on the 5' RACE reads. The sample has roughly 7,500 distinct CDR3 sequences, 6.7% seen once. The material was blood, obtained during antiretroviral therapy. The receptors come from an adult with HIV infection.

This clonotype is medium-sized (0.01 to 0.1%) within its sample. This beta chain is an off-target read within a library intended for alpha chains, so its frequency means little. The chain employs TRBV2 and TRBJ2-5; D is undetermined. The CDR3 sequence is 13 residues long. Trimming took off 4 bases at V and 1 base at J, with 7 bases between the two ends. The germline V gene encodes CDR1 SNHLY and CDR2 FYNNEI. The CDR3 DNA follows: TGTGCCAGCAGTGTTACGGTCCAAGAGACCCAGTACTTC. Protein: CASSVTVQETQYF.

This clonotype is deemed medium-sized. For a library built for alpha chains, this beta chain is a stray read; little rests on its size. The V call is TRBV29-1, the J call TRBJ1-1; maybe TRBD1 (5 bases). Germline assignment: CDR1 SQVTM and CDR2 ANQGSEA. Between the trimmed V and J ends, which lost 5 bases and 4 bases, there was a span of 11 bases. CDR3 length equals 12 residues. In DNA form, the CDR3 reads TGCAGCGTTCAAGGGGCGAGCACTGAAGCTTTCTTT. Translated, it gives CSVQGASTEAFF.

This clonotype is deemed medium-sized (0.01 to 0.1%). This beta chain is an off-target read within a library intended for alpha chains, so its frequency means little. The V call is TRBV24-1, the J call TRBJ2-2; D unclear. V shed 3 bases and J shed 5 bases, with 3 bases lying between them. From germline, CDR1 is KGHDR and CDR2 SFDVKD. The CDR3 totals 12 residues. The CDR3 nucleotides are TGTGCCACCAGTGATGGGACCGGGGAGCTGTTTTTT. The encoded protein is CATSDGTGELFF.

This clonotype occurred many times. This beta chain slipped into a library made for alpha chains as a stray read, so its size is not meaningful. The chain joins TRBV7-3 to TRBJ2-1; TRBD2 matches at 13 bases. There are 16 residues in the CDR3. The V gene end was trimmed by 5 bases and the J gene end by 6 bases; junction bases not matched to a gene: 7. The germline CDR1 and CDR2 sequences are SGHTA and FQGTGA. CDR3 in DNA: TGTGCCAGCAGCCTCTGGACTAGCGGGAGCTTCAATGAGCAGTTCTTC. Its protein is CASSLWTSGSFNEQFF.

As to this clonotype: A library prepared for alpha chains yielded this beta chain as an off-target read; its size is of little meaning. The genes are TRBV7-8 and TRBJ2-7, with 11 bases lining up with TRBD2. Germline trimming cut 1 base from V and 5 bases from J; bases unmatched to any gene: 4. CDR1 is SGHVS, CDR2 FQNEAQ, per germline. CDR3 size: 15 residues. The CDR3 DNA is TGTGCCAGCAGCTTAGTAGCGGGGGGGCCGGACGAGCAGTACTTC. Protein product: CASSLVAGGPDEQYF.

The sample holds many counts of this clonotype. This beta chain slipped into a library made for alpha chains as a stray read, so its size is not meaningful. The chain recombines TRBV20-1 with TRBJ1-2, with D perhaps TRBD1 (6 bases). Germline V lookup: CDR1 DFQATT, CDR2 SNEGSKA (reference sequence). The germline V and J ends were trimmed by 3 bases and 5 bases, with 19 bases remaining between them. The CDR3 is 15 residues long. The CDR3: CSASLGGLGVYGYTF. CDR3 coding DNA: TGCAGTGCTAGTCTTGGGGGGCTGGGAGTTTATGGCTACACCTTC.

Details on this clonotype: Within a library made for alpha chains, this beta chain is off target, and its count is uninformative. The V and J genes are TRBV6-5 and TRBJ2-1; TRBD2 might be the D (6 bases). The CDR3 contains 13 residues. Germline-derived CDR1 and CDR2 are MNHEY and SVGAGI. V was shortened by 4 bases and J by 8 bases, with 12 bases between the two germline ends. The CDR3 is CASSSGGGYEQFF. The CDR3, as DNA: TGTGCCAGCAGTTCCGGAGGAGGGTATGAGCAGTTCTTC.

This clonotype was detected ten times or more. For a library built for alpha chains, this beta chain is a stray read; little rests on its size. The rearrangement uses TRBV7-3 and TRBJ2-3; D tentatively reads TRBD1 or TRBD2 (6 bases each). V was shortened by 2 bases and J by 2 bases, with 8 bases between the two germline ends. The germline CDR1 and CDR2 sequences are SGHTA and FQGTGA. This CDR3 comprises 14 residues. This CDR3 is CASSLSGATDTQYF. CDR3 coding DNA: TGTGCCAGCAGCTTATCGGGGGCCACAGATACGCAGTATTTT.

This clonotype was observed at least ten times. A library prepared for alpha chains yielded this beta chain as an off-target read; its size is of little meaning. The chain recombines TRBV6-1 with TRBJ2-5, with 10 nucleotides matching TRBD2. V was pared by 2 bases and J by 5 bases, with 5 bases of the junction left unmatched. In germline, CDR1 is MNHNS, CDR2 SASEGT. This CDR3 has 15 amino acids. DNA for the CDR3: TGTGCCAGCAGTGAAAAGGTAGCGGGGGGTGAGACCCAGTACTTC. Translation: CASSEKVAGGETQYF.

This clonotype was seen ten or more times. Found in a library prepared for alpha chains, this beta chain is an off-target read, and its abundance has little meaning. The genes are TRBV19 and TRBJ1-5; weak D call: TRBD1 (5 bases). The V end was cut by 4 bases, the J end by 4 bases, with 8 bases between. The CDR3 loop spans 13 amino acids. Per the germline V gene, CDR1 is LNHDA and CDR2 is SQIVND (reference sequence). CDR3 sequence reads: CASSSGGNQPQHF. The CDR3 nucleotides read TGTGCCAGTAGTAGTGGGGGAAATCAGCCCCAGCATTTT.

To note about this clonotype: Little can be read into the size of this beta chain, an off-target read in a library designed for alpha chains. The CDR3 DNA sequence: TGTGCCAGCAGCTTAGGGCTTTCCTACGAGCAGTACTTC. Protein sequence: CASSLGLSYEQYF. V is TRBV7-9 and J is TRBJ2-7; D gene ambiguous. Trimming stripped 1 base from V and 1 base from J, with 5 bases between. Germline V gene lookup returns CDR1 SEHNR and CDR2 FQNEAQ (reference sequence). This CDR3 region has 13 residues. Complete variable domain (other parts from reference TRBV7-9 and TRBJ2-7): DTGVSQNPRHKITKRGQNVTFRCDPISEHNRLYWYRQTLGQGPEFLTYFQNEAQLEKSRLLSDRFSAERPKGSFSTLEIQRTEQGDSAMYLCASSLGLSYEQYFGPGTRLTVT.

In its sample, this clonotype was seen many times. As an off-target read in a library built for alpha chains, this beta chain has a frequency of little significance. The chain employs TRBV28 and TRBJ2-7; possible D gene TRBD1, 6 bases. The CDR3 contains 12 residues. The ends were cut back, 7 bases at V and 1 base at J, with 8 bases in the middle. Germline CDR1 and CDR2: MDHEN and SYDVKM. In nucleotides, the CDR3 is TGTGCCAGCATAGGGGGATCCTACGAGCAGTACTTC. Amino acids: CASIGGSYEQYF.

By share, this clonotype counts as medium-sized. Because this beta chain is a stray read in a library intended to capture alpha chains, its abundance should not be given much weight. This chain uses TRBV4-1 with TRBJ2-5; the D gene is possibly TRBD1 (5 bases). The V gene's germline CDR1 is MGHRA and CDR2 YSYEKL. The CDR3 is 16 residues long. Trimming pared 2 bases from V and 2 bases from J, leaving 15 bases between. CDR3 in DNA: TGCGCCAGCAGCCAACCCCTCTTTGGGGCTCAAGAGACCCAGTACTTC. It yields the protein CASSQPLFGAQETQYF.

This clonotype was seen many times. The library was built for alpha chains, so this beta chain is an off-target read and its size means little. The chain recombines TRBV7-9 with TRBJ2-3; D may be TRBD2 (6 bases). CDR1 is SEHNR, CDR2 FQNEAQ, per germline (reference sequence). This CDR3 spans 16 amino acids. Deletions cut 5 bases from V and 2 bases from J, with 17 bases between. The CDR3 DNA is TGTGCCAGCAGCCCCCTCGCGCGGGGCCACACAGATACGCAGTATTTT. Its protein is CASSPLARGHTDTQYF.

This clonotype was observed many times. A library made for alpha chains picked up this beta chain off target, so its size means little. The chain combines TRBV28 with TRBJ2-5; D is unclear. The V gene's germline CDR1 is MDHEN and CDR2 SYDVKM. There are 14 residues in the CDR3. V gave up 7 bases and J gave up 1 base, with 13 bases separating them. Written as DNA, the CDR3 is TGTGCCAGCACCCCCAGACATTTCCAAGAGACCCAGTACTTC. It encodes CASTPRHFQETQYF. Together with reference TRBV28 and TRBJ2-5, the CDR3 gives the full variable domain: DVKVTQSSRYLVKRTGEKVFLECVQDMDHENMFWYRQDPGLGLRLIYFSYDVKMKEKGDIPEGYSVSREKKERFSLILESASTNQTSMYLCASTPRHFQETQYFGPGTRLLVL.

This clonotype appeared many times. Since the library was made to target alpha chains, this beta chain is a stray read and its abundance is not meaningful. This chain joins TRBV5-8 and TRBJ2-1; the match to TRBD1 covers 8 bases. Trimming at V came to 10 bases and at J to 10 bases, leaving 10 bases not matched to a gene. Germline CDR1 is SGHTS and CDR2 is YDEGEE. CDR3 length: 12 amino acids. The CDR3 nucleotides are TGTGCCCGTCACGAACAGGGGGTAGAGCAGTTCTTC. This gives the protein CARHEQGVEQFF.

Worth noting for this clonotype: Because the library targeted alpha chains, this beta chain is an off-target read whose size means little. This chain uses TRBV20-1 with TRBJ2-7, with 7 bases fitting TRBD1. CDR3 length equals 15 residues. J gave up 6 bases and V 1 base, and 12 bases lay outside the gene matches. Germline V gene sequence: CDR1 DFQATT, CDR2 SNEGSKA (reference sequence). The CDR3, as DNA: TGCAGTGCTAGAGGAGCTTGGGCAGGGGGATCCGAGCAGTACTTC. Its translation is CSARGAWAGGSEQYF.

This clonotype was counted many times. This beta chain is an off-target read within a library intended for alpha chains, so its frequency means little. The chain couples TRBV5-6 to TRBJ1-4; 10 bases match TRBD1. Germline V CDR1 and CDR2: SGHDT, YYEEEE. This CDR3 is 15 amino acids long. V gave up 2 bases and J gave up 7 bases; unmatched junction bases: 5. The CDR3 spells CASSFSDRGGEKLFF. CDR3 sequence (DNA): TGTGCCAGCAGCTTTTCGGACAGGGGGGGTGAAAAACTGTTTTTT.

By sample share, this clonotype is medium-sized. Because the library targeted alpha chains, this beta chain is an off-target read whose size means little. CDR3 in amino acids: CASTLWGNYNEQFF. The CDR3, as DNA: TGTGCCAGCACCTTATGGGGGAACTACAATGAGCAGTTCTTC. The J gene is TRBJ2-1, the V gene TRBV6-2 or TRBV6-3; D could derive from TRBD1 or TRBD2 (5 bases each). Deletions cut 7 bases from V and 3 bases from J, with 13 bases between. The CDR3 is made up of 14 amino acids. Germline V gene sequence: CDR1 MNHEY, CDR2 SVGEGT.

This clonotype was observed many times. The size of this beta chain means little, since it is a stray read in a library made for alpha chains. The CDR3 sequence: CASSPRAGGATDTQYF. CDR3 in DNA: TGCGCCAGCAGCCCCCGGGCCGGGGGGGCCACAGATACGCAGTATTTT. The chain has TRBV4-1 and TRBJ2-3, with 8 positions matching TRBD2. The CDR3 runs to 16 residues. The V and J ends lost 4 bases and 2 bases, in that order; junction bases with no gene match: 8. Germline values: CDR1 MGHRA, CDR2 YSYEKL.

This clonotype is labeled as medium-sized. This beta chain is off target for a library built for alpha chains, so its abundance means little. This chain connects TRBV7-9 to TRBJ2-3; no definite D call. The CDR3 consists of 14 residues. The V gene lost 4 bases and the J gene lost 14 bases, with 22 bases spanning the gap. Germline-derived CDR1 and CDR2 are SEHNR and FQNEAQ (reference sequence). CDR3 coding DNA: TGTGCCAGCAGCTCATTGGACGAATCTGAACCCCGGTATTTT. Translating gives CASSSLDESEPRYF.

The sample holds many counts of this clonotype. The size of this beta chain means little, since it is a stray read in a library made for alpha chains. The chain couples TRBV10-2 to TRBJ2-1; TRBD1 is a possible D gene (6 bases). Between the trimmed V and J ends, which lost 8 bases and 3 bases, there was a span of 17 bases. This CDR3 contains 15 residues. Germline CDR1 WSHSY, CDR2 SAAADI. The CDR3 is CASLSPGQGYNEQFF. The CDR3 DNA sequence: TGCGCCAGCTTAAGTCCGGGACAAGGCTACAATGAGCAGTTCTTC.

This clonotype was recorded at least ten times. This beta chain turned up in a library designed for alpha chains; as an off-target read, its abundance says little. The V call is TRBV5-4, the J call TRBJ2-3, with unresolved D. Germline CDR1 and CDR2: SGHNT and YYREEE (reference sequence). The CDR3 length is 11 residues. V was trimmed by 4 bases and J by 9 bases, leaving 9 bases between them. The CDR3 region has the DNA TGTGCCAGCAGCACGGACCTGACGCAGTATTTT. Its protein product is CASSTDLTQYF.

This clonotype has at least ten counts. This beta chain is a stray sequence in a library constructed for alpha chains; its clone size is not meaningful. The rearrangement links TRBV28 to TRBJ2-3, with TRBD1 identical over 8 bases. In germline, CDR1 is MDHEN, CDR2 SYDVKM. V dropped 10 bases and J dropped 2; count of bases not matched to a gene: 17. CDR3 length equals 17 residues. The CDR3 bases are TGTGCCACCTTCTTAGGAGACAGGGGTCAGGACACAGATACGCAGTATTTT. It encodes CATFLGDRGQDTDTQYF.

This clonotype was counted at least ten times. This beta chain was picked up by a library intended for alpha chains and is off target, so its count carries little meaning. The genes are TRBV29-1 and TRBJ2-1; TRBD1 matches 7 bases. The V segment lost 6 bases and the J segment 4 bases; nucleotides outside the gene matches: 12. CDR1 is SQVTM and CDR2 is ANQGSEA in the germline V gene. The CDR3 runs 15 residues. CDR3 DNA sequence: TGCAGCGTAGCCTCCGACAGGGCCATTTACAATGAGCAGTTCTTC. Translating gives CSVASDRAIYNEQFF.